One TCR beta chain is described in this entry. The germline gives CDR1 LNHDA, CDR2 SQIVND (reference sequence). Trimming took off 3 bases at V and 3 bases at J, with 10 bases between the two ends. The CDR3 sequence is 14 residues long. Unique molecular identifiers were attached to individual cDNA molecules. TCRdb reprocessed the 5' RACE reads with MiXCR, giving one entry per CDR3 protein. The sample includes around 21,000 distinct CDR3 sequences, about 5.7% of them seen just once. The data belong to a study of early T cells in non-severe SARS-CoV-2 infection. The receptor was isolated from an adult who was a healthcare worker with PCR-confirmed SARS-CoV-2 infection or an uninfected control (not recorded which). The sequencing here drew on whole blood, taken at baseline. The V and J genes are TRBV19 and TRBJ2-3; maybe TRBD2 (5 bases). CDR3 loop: CASSIEGQTDTQYF. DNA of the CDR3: TGTGCCAGTAGTATTGAGGGTCAGACAGATACGCAGTATTTT.